The rows below give T cell receptor beta chains drawn from one sample of a study of blood T cell repertoires in COVID-19. Sequenced by immunoSEQ multiplex PCR; TCRdb stores in-frame clones only, minus some. This table has 100,000 or so clones, roughly 84% appearing once. The sample consisted of peripheral blood. The receptor source for this set is a man between 65 and 80 years old with active or convalescent COVID-19. Each CDR3 is given with its conserved first and last residue. Each record gives: CDR3 length, V gene, D gene, clone size, J gene, CDR3 protein, CDR3 DNA. D genes are given only for firm matches. Size is stated for part of the rows, as once, few or many counts, or as a class when the clone is expanded.

15,TRBV5-5,TRBD1,-,TRBJ2-5,CASSLGRGHGETQYF,TGTGCCAGCAGCTTGGGTAGGGGGCATGGAGAGACCCAGTACTTC
14,TRBV3-1/TRBV3-2,-,-,TRBJ1-1,CASSQDRFRTEAFF,TGTGCCAGCAGCCAAGACCGGTTTCGCACTGAAGCTTTCTTT
14,TRBV6-6,TRBD1,-,TRBJ2-7,CASSYSGGVYEQYF,TGTGCCAGCAGTTACTCAGGGGGCGTCTACGAGCAGTACTTC
17,TRBV5-1,TRBD2,-,TRBJ2-3,CASSLVGTSPFTDTQYF,TGCGCCAGCAGCTTGGTAGGGACTAGCCCCTTCACAGATACGCAGTATTTT
14,TRBV11-2,-,-,TRBJ1-3,CASSPGGSGNTIYF,TGTGCCAGCAGCCCCGGGGGTTCTGGAAACACCATATATTTT
18,TRBV6-2/TRBV6-3,TRBD2,-,TRBJ2-2,CASSPRLAGALNTGELFF,TGTGCCAGCAGTCCCCGACTAGCGGGGGCCTTGAACACCGGGGAGCTGTTTTTT
15,TRBV2,TRBD1,-,TRBJ1-1,CASSARGRMNTEAFF,TGTGCCAGCAGTGCGAGGGGGCGGATGAACACTGAAGCTTTCTTT
10,TRBV2,-,-,TRBJ1-1,CASSPQTAFF,TGTGCCAGCAGTCCACAGACAGCTTTCTTT
12,TRBV11-1,TRBD1,few,TRBJ2-7,CASSRDRVEQYF,TGTGCCAGCAGCCGTGACAGGGTCGAGCAGTACTTC
16,TRBV28,TRBD1,once,TRBJ1-1,CASSSPGTGLVTEAFF,TGTGCCAGCAGTTCTCCCGGGACAGGGCTGGTCACTGAAGCTTTCTTT
17,TRBV6-4,TRBD1,-,TRBJ1-3,CASTLIRGRSEGNTIYF,TGTGCCAGCACCCTTATCAGGGGGCGTTCGGAAGGAAACACCATATATTTT
17,TRBV10-3,TRBD2,-,TRBJ2-1,CAISRTSGGESYNEQFF,TGTGCCATCAGTAGGACTAGCGGGGGGGAATCCTACAATGAGCAGTTCTTC
14,TRBV20-1,TRBD2,-,TRBJ2-5,CSARVAGPFAAQYF,TGCAGTGCTCGTGTAGCGGGGCCCTTTGCGGCCCAGTACTTC
15,TRBV2,-,-,TRBJ1-2,CASSQNRPPNYGYTF,TGTGCCAGCAGTCAAAACAGACCCCCTAACTATGGCTACACCTTC
14,TRBV30,-,few,TRBJ1-6,CAWKGGSYNSPLHF,TGTGCCTGGAAAGGGGGCTCCTATAATTCACCCCTCCACTTT
13,TRBV19,-,-,TRBJ2-7,CASSREATYEQYF,TGTGCCAGTAGTAGGGAGGCAACCTACGAGCAGTACTTC
14,TRBV4-2,TRBD1,-,TRBJ1-4,CASSARDRGEKLFF,TGTGCCAGCAGCGCGCGGGACAGGGGTGAAAAACTGTTTTTT
15,TRBV3-1/TRBV3-2,-,-,TRBJ2-7,CASSPAVGGAGEQYF,TGTGCCAGCAGCCCTGCGGTGGGTGGGGCCGGCGAGCAGTACTTC
14,TRBV30,TRBD2,once,TRBJ2-5,CAWSNSGGGETQYF,TGTGCCTGGAGTAATAGCGGGGGAGGGGAGACCCAGTACTTC
12,TRBV30,-,-,TRBJ2-5,CAWSGTGSTQYF,TGTGCCTGGAGCGGAACAGGGAGCACCCAGTACTTC
14,TRBV5-5,TRBD1,once,TRBJ1-1,CASRLGGSDTEAFF,TGTGCCAGCAGGTTAGGGGGCTCGGACACTGAAGCTTTCTTT
17,TRBV7-8,-,once,TRBJ1-3,CASSLAASGGTGNTIYF,TGTGCCAGCAGCTTAGCGGCGAGTGGGGGGACGGGAAACACCATATATTTT
14,TRBV5-1,-,-,TRBJ2-3,CASSLARLSDTQYF,TGCGCCAGCAGCTTGGCAAGACTTTCAGATACGCAGTATTTT
15,TRBV18,-,-,TRBJ1-1,CASSPGGGLNTEAFF,TGTGCCAGCTCACCTGGGGGGGGTTTGAACACTGAAGCTTTCTTT
17,TRBV6-2/TRBV6-3,TRBD1,-,TRBJ1-2,CASSPYMTGTANYGYTF,TGTGCCAGCAGTCCCTATATGACAGGGACGGCTAACTATGGCTACACCTTC
16,TRBV18,TRBD1,few,TRBJ1-6,CASSPQAQGAQSPLHF,TGTGCCAGCTCACCCCAAGCACAGGGGGCTCAATCACCCCTCCACTTT
15,TRBV5-1,TRBD2,-,TRBJ2-4,CASSLNGGALDIQYF,TGCGCCAGCAGCTTAAACGGGGGGGCGTTAGACATTCAGTACTTC
16,TRBV19,-,-,TRBJ1-3,CASSPWGRSSGNTIYF,TGTGCCAGTAGCCCATGGGGCAGAAGCTCTGGAAACACCATATATTTT
14,TRBV18,-,-,TRBJ2-5,CASSLAWGEETQYF,TGTGCCAGCTCGCTAGCTTGGGGGGAAGAGACCCAGTACTTC
13,TRBV4-1,-,-,TRBJ1-5,CASSQDLQGPQHF,TGCGCCAGCAGCCAAGATCTTCAGGGTCCCCAGCATTTT
12,TRBV5-5,TRBD2,-,TRBJ2-1,CASSSSGGEQFF,TGTGCCAGCAGCTCAAGCGGGGGGGAGCAGTTCTTC
18,TRBV9,TRBD2,-,TRBJ2-3,CASSPRYSGGPPADTQYF,TGTGCCAGCAGCCCCCGGTATAGCGGGGGGCCTCCGGCAGATACGCAGTATTTT
17,TRBV3-1/TRBV3-2,TRBD2,-,TRBJ2-3,CASSRTSGGAATDTQYF,TGTGCCAGCAGCCGGACTAGCGGGGGGGCCGCGACAGATACGCAGTATTTT
15,TRBV5-4,TRBD2,-,TRBJ2-3,CASIPRGGSTDTQYF,TGTGCCAGCATCCCACGGGGGGGTAGCACAGATACGCAGTATTTT
14,TRBV3-1/TRBV3-2,TRBD1,-,TRBJ1-1,CASSQGQGVTEAFF,TGTGCCAGCAGCCAAGGACAGGGGGTCACTGAAGCTTTCTTT
15,TRBV28,-,-,TRBJ1-5,CASSAFRQGNQPQHF,TGTGCCAGCAGTGCCTTCCGACAGGGCAATCAGCCCCAGCATTTT
15,TRBV30,-,-,TRBJ2-1,CAWTTGQSSYNEQFF,TGTGCCTGGACCACAGGACAGAGCTCCTACAATGAGCAGTTCTTC
13,TRBV5-6,TRBD2,-,TRBJ2-2,CASSFGGAGELFF,TGTGCCAGCAGCTTCGGGGGGGCCGGGGAGCTGTTTTTT
13,TRBV11-2,TRBD1,-,TRBJ1-2,CASSLEADRVLWF,TGTGCCAGCAGCTTAGAAGCGGACAGGGTTCTTTGGTTC
15,TRBV6-5,TRBD1,-,TRBJ2-7,CASSYSWQGAYEQYF,TGTGCCAGCAGTTACTCGTGGCAGGGGGCCTACGAGCAGTACTTC
16,TRBV21-1,-,once,TRBJ2-6,CASSKEGQAGANVLTF,TGTGCCAGCAGCAAAGAGGGACAGGCTGGGGCCAACGTCCTGACTTTC
13,TRBV11-2,TRBD1,-,TRBJ1-6,CASRQGVGSPLHF,TGTGCCAGTAGGCAGGGGGTAGGTTCACCCCTCCACTTT
14,TRBV30,TRBD2,-,TRBJ2-7,CAWRRLAGAYEQYF,TGTGCCTGGAGACGACTAGCGGGGGCCTACGAGCAGTACTTC
13,TRBV28,-,-,TRBJ1-1,CASSSRTVIEAFF,TGTGCCAGCAGTTCCCGGACAGTTATTGAAGCTTTCTTT
16,TRBV5-1,TRBD2,-,TRBJ2-5,CASSLVAGGPQETQYF,TGCGCCAGCAGCTTGGTTGCGGGGGGACCTCAAGAGACCCAGTACTTC
14,TRBV2,TRBD2,-,TRBJ2-1,CASKGTSLGNEQFF,TGTGCCAGCAAAGGGACTAGCTTAGGCAATGAGCAGTTCTTC
13,TRBV6-5,TRBD1,-,TRBJ2-7,CASRGTGLYEQYF,TGTGCCAGCAGGGGGACAGGGCTCTACGAGCAGTACTTC
17,TRBV13,TRBD1,-,TRBJ1-1,CASSPDRGLAMNTEAFF,TGTGCCAGCAGCCCAGACAGGGGGCTCGCCATGAACACTGAAGCTTTCTTT